This passage covers 9 T cell receptor beta chains from one sample sequenced in a study of blood T cell repertoires in COVID-19 (dated by TCRdb to the early 2020s). To prepare the library, the immunoSEQ multiplex PCR assay was applied. TCRdb re-hosts the immuneACCESS table, in-frame sequences only. Its copies lack some clones; in the studies checked, an unresolved V gene accounts for under half of them, and the cause for the rest is not known. This sample holds around 200,000 clones; over 75% were observed only once. The ten largest clones add up to about 9% of the sample. The material sequenced was PBMCs or T cells enriched from blood (not recorded which). All receptors come from a middle-aged man who had recovered from COVID-19.

The rearrangement uses TRBV24-1 and TRBJ2-1, with TRBD2 matching 12 bases. The germline gives CDR1 KGHDR, CDR2 SFDVKD. V trimming: 6 bases; J trimming: 6 bases; junction bases outside the gene matches: 2. This CDR3 is 14 amino acids long. CDR3 in DNA: TGTGCCACCAGTTCTAGCGGGGGGGCCAATGAGCAGTTCTTC. Translated: CATSSSGGANEQFF.

CDR3 loop: CSVSEAGSGNEQFF. CDR3 coding DNA: TGCAGCGTGAGTGAGGCAGGGTCTGGGAATGAGCAGTTCTTC. This sequence joins TRBV29-1 and TRBJ2-1; a weak D match, TRBD1 (5 bases). There are 14 residues in the CDR3. V lost 6 bases to trimming and J lost 7 bases, with 19 bases between them. CDR1 SQVTM and CDR2 ANQGSEA come from the germline V gene.

V is TRBV25-1 and J is TRBJ1-1; TRBD1 is a possible D gene (6 bases). Between the trimmed V and J ends, which lost 8 bases and 5 bases, there was a span of 15 bases. CDR1 is MGHDK, CDR2 SYGVNS, per germline. The CDR3 runs to 13 residues. The CDR3, as DNA: TGTGCCAGCCGTTATAGGGGGGGGACTGAAGCTTTCTTT. Translation gives CASRYRGGTEAFF.

This chain's CDR3 is CATSDSPGQDTQYF. For the CDR3, the DNA is TGTGCCACCAGTGATTCCCCAGGGCAAGATACGCAGTATTTT. The chain joins TRBV24-1 to TRBJ2-3; D perhaps matches TRBD1 (5 bases). The V and J ends lost 2 bases and 5 bases respectively, with 10 bases between them. Germline V gives CDR1 KGHDR, CDR2 SFDVKD. The CDR3 has 14 residues.

The rearrangement uses TRBV5-8 and TRBJ2-5; 8 bases are a match to TRBD1. This CDR3 spans 15 amino acids. The junction had 7 bases not matched to a gene; V was cut back by 3 bases and J by 3 bases. From germline, CDR1 is SGHTS and CDR2 YDEGEE. CDR3 in DNA: TGTGCCAGCAGCTATACCGGGACAGGAGAAGAGACCCAGTACTTC. This translates into CASSYTGTGEETQYF.

The V and J genes are TRBV5-4 and TRBJ1-2; D possibly corresponds to TRBD1 (5 bases). Germline loops: CDR1 SGHNT, CDR2 YYREEE (reference sequence). Trimming removed 0 bases from V and 0 bases from J, with 18 bases in between. CDR3 length: 18 residues. The DNA for the CDR3 is TGTGCCAGCAGCTTGGCCGTTTCGCGGACATCTTCTAACTATGGCTACACCTTC. Its translation is CASSLAVSRTSSNYGYTF.

V and J are TRBV11-2 and TRBJ1-1, with 8 bases aligning to TRBD1. The germline V gene has CDR1 SGHAT and CDR2 FQNNGV. CDR3 length: 20 residues. The V segment lost 0 bases and the J segment 1 base; nucleotides outside the gene matches: 16. In DNA, the CDR3 is TGTGCCAGCAGCTTAGAACCTAGGGACAGGATTATAGCCAAGAACACTGAAGCTTTCTTT. Amino acid sequence: CASSLEPRDRIIAKNTEAFF. Complete variable domain (other parts from reference TRBV11-2 and TRBJ1-1): EAGVAQSPRYKIIEKRQSVAFWCNPISGHATLYWYQQILGQGPKLLIQFQNNGVVDDSQLPKDRFSAERLKGVDSTLKIQPAKLEDSAVYLCASSLEPRDRIIAKNTEAFFGQGTRLTVV.

The rearrangement uses TRBV4-1 and TRBJ2-7, with D perhaps TRBD2 (6 bases). CDR3 length: 13 amino acids. V lost 5 bases, J lost 6 bases, and 14 bases lay in between. Germline V gives CDR1 MGHRA, CDR2 YSYEKL. CDR3: CASSARRGSEQYF. DNA of the CDR3: TGCGCCAGCAGCGCCCGACGGGGGAGCGAGCAGTACTTC.

J is TRBJ2-7 and V is TRBV18; tentative D call: TRBD1 (6 bases). This CDR3 has 13 amino acids. Germline CDR1 and CDR2: KGHSH and LQKENI. Trimming shortened V by 4 bases and J by 3 bases, and 10 bases separated the two germline ends. The CDR3: CASSQGQSYEQYF. CDR3 DNA: TGTGCCAGCTCACAAGGACAGAGCTACGAGCAGTACTTC.